This T cell receptor beta chain was retrieved from a study of blood T cells in healthy people across ages. About the research overall: Every two T cells gave about one barcoded beta molecule via template switching. Whole-study findings and limits: Getting older went along with TCR beta diversity per million T cells dropping roughly linearly. The lack of PBMC sorting stopped any conclusive naive versus antigen-experienced comparison.

CDR1 and CDR2 (germline): SGHTA, FQGNSA. CDR3 size: 18 residues. V trimming: 4 bases; J trimming: 2 bases; junction bases outside the gene matches: 8. Primers used in a second PCR of roughly 7 to 11 cycles were a sample-barcoded 5' primer and a J-beta primer mix. Unique molecular identifiers of 12 random nucleotides labeled each cDNA. MiXCR, run by TCRdb on the 5' RACE reads, gives a single entry per CDR3 protein. The table has 800,000 or so distinct CDR3 sequences, 62% seen once. A word on this clonotype: Its cognate antigen is unknown.

Sequences were obtained from blood. The TCR comes from a man aged 30 to 39 in good health. The J gene is TRBJ2-7, the V gene TRBV7-2; 16 nucleotides line up with TRBD2. The CDR3 protein is CASSSSGLAGGATYEQYF. The DNA of the CDR3 is TGTGCCAGCAGCTCCTCGGGACTAGCGGGGGGGGCCACCTACGAGCAGTACTTC.